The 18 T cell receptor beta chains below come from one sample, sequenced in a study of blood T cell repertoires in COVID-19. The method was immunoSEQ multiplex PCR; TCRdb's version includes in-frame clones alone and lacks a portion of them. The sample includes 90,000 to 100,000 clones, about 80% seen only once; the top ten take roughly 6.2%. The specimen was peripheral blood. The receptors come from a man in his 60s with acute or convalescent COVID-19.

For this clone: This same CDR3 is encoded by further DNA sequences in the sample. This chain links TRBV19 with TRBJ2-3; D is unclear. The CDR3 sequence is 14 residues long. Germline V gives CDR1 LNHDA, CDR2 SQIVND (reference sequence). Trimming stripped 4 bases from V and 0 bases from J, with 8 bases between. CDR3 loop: CASSKRASTDTQYF. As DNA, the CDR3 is TGTGCCAGTAGTAAACGCGCTAGCACAGATACGCAGTATTTT.

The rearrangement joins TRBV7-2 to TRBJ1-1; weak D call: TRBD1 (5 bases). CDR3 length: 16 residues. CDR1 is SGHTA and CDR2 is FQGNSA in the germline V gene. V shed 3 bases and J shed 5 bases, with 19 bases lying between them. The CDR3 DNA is TGTGCCAGCAGCTTGCAGGAGGGGCTCCCGGGGACTGAAGCTTTCTTT. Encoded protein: CASSLQEGLPGTEAFF.

This chain's CDR3 is CASSQVTAGEADTQYF. CDR3 nucleotides: TGCGCCAGCAGCCAAGTCACAGCGGGGGAGGCAGATACGCAGTATTTT. This chain connects TRBV4-3 to TRBJ2-3; 8 positions match TRBD2. Germline CDR1 reads LGHNA; CDR2 reads YSLEER. V shed 1 base, J shed 4 bases, and the junction held 7 bases outside the gene matches. The CDR3 has 16 residues.

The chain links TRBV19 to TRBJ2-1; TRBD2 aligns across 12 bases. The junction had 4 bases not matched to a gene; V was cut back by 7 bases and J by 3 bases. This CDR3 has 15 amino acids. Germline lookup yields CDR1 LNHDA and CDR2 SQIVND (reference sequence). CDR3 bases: TGTGCCAGTAATCCACTAGCGGGGGGCTACAATGAGCAGTTCTTC. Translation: CASNPLAGGYNEQFF. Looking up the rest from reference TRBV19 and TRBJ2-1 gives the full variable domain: DGGITQSPKYLFRKEGQNVTLSCEQNLNHDAMYWYRQDPGQGLRLIYYSQIVNDFQKGDIAEGYSVSREKKESFPLTVTSAQKNPTAFYLCASNPLAGGYNEQFFGPGTRLTVL.

The DNA for the CDR3 is TGTGCCAGCAGTGAAGACGCAGGGGACTATGGCTACACCTTC. Translation gives CASSEDAGDYGYTF. This sequence joins TRBV6-1 and TRBJ1-2; the D gene is possibly TRBD1 (6 bases). V was cut by 1 base and J by 3 bases, with 9 bases left in between. The CDR3 is 14 amino acids. Germline loops: CDR1 MNHNS, CDR2 SASEGT.

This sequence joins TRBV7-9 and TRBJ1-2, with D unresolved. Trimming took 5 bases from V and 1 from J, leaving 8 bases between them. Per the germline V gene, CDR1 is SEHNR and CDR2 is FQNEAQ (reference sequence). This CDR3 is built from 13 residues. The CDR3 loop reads CASSPESNYGYTF. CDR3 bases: TGTGCCAGCAGCCCAGAAAGTAACTATGGCTACACCTTC. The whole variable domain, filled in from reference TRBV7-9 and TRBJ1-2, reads DTGVSQNPRHKITKRGQNVTFRCDPISEHNRLYWYRQTLGQGPEFLTYFQNEAQLEKSRLLSDRFSAERPKGSFSTLEIQRTEQGDSAMYLCASSPESNYGYTFGSGTRLTVV.

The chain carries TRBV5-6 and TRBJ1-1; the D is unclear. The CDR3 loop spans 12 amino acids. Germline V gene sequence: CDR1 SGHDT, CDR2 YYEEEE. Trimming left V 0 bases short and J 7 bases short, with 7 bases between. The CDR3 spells CASSLGLGEAFF. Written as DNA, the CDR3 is TGTGCCAGCAGCTTGGGTCTAGGTGAAGCTTTCTTT.

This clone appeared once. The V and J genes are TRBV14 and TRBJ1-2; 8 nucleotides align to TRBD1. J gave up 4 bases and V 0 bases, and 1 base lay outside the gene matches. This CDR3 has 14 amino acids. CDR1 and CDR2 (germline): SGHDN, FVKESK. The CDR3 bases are TGTGCCAGCAGCCAAGAAGACAGGGGCTATGGCTACACCTTC. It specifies CASSQEDRGYGYTF.

CDR3 sequence: CASSVESSGVTDTQYF. The CDR3 DNA reads as TGTGCCAGCAGCGTAGAGTCTAGCGGGGTCACAGATACGCAGTATTTT. V usage is TRBV9 and J usage is TRBJ2-3, with 9 positions matching TRBD2. V trimming: 0 bases; J trimming: 2 bases; junction bases outside the gene matches: 4. The CDR3 loop spans 16 amino acids. Germline-derived CDR1 and CDR2 are SGDLS and YYNGEE. Looking up the rest from reference TRBV9 and TRBJ2-3 gives the full variable domain: DSGVTQTPKHLITATGQRVTLRCSPRSGDLSVYWYQQSLDQGLQFLIQYYNGEERAKGNILERFSAQQFPDLHSELNLSSLELGDSALYFCASSVESSGVTDTQYFGPGTRLTVL.

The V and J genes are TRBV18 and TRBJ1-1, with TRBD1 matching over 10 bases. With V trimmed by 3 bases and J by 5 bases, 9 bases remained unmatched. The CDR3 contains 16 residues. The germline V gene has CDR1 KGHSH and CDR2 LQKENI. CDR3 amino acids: CASSPSTGGTGTEAFF. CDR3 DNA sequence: TGTGCCAGCTCACCGTCGACAGGGGGCACGGGGACTGAAGCTTTCTTT.

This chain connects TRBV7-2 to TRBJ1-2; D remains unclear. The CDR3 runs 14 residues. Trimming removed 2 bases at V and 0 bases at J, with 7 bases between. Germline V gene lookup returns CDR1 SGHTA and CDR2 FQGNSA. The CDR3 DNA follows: TGTGCCAGCAGCTTATACACCGCTAACTATGGCTACACCTTC. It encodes CASSLYTANYGYTF.

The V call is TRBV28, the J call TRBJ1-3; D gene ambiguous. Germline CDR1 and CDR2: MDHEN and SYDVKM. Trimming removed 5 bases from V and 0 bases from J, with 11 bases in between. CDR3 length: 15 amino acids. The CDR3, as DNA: TGTGCCAGCAGTCCGCCCCTGAGCTCTGGAAACACCATATATTTT. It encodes CASSPPLSSGNTIYF.

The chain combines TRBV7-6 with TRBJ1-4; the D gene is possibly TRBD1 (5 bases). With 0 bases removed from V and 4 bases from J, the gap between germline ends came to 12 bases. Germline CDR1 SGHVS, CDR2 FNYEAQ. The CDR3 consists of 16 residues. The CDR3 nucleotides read TGTGCCAGCAGCTTAGCTTCGGGGGAACTTAATGAAAAACTGTTTTTT. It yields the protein CASSLASGELNEKLFF.

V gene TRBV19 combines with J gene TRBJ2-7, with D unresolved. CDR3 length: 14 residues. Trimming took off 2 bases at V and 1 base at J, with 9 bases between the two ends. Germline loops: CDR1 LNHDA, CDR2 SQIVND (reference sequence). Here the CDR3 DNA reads TGTGCCAGTAGTATAAGTAGCCGGTCCTACGAGCAGTACTTC. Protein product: CASSISSRSYEQYF.

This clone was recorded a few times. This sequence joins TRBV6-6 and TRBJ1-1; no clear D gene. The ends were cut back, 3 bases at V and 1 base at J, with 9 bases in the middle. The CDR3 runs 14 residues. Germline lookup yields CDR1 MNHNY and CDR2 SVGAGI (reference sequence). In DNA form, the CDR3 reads TGTGCCAGCAGTTATACGGCAGGGAACACTGAAGCTTTCTTT. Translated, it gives CASSYTAGNTEAFF.

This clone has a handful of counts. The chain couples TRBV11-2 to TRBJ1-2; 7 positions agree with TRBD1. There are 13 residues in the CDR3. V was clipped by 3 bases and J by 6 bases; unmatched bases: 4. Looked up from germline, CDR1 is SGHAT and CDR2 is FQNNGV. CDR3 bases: TGTGCCAGCAGCTTCCAGGACAGGCATGGCTACACCTTC. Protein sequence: CASSFQDRHGYTF. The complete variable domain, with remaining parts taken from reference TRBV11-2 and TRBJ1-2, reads EAGVAQSPRYKIIEKRQSVAFWCNPISGHATLYWYQQILGQGPKLLIQFQNNGVVDDSQLPKDRFSAERLKGVDSTLKIQPAKLEDSAVYLCASSFQDRHGYTFGSGTRLTVV.

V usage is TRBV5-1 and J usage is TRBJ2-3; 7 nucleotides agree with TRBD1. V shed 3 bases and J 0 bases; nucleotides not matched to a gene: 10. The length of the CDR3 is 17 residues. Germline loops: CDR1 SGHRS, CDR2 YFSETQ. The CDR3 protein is CASSSLGTVRSTDTQYF. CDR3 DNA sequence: TGCGCCAGCAGCTCCCTGGGGACAGTCCGGAGCACAGATACGCAGTATTTT.

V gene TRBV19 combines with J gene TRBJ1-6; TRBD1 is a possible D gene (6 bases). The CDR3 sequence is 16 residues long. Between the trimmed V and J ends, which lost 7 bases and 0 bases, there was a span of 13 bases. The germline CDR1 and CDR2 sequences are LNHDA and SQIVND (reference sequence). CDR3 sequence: CASTLQGNSYNSPLHF. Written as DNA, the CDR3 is TGTGCCAGTACCTTACAGGGTAACTCCTATAATTCACCCCTCCACTTT.